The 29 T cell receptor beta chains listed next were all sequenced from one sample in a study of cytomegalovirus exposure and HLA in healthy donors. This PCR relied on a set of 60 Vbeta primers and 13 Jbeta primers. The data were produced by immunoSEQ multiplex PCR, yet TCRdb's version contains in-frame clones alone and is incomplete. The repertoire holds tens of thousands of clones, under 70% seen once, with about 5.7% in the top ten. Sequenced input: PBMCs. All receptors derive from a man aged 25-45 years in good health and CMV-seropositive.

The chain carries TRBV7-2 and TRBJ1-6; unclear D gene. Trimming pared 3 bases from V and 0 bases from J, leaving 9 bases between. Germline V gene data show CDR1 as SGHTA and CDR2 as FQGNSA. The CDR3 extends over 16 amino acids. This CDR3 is CASSFVGSSYNSPLHF. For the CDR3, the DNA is TGTGCCAGCAGCTTTGTTGGCAGCTCCTATAATTCACCCCTCCACTTT.

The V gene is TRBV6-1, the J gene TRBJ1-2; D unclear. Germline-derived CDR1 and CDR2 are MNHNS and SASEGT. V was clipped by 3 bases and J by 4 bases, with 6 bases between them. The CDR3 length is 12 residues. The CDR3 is CASSEGGYGYTF. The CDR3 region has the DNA TGTGCCAGCAGTGAGGGAGGCTATGGCTACACCTTC.

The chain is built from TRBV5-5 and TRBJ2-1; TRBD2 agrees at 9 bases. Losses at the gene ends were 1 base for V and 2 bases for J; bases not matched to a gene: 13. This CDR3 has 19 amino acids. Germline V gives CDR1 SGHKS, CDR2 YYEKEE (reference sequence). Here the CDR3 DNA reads TGTGCCAGCAGCTTGCGGCTAGCGGGAACGCTAGAAACCTACAATGAGCAGTTCTTC. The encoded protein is CASSLRLAGTLETYNEQFF.

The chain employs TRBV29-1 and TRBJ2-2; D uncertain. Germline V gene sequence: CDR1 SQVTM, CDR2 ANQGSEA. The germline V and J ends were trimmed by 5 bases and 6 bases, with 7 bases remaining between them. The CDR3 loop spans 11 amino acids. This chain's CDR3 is CSVIAAGELFF. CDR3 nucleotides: TGCAGCGTTATTGCGGCCGGGGAGCTGTTTTTT.

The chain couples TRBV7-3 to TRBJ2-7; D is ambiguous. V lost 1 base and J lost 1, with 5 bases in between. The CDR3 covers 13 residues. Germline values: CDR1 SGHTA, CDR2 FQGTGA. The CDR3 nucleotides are TGTGCCAGCAGCTTAAGTCTTTCCTACGAGCAGTACTTC. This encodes CASSLSLSYEQYF.

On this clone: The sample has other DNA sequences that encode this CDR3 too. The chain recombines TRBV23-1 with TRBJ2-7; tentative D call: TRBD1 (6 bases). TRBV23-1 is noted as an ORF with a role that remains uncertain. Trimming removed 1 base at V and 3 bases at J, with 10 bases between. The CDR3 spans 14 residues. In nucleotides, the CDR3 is TGCGCCAGCAGTCAATTGGGACAACTCTACGAGCAGTACTTC. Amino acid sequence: CASSQLGQLYEQYF.

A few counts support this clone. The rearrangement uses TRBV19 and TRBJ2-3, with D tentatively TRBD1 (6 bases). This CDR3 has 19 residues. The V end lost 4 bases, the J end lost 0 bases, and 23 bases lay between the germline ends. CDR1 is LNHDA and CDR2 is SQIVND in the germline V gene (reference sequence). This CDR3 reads CASSTPSATGRASTDTQYF. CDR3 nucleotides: TGTGCCAGTAGTACCCCCTCGGCAACAGGGCGAGCTAGCACAGATACGCAGTATTTT.

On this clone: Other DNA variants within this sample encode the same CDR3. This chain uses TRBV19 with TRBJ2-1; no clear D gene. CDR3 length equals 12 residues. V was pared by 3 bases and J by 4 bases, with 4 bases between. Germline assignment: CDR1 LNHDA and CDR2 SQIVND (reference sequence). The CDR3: CASSIPYNEQFF. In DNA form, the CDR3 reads TGTGCCAGTAGTATCCCTTACAATGAGCAGTTCTTC.

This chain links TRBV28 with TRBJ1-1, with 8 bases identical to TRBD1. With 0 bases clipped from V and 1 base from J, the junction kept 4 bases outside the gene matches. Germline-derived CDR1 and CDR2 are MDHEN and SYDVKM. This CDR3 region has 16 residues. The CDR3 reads CASSLWEGTGNTEAFF. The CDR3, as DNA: TGTGCCAGCAGTTTATGGGAAGGGACAGGGAACACTGAAGCTTTCTTT.

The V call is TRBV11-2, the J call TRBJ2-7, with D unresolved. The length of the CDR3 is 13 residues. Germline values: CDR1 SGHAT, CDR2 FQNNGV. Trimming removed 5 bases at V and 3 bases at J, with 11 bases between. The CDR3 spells CASSLSPLYEQYF. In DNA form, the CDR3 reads TGTGCCAGCAGCCTATCCCCACTCTACGAGCAGTACTTC.

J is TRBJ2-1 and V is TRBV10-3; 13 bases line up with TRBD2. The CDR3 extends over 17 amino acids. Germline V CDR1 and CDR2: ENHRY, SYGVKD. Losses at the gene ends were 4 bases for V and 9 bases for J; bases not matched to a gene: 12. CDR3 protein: CAISARTSGGAAGEQFF. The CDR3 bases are TGTGCCATCAGTGCCCGGACTAGCGGGGGCGCAGCGGGTGAGCAGTTCTTC.

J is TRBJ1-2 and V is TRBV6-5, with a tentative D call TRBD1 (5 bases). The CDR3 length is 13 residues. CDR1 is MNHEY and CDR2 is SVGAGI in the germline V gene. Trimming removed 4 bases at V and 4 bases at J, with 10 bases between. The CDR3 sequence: CASSSDSPYGYTF. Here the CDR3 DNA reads TGTGCCAGCAGTTCCGACAGCCCCTATGGCTACACCTTC.

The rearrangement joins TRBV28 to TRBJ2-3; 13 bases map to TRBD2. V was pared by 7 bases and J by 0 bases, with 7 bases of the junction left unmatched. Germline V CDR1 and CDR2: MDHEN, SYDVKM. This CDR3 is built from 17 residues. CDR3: CASIRLAGGASTDTQYF. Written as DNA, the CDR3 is TGTGCCAGCATACGACTAGCGGGGGGTGCTAGCACAGATACGCAGTATTTT.

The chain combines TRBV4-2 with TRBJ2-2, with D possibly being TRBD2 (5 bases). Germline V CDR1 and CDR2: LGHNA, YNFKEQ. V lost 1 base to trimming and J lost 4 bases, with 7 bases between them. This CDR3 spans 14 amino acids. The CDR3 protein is CASSQGGPTGELFF. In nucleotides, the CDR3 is TGTGCCAGCAGCCAAGGAGGGCCCACCGGGGAGCTGTTTTTT.

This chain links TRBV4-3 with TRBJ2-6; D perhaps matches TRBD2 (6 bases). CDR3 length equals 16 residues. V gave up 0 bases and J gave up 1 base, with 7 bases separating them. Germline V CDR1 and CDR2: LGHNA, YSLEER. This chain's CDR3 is CASSQEAGSGANVLTF. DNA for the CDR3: TGCGCCAGCAGCCAAGAGGCGGGATCTGGGGCCAACGTCCTGACTTTC.

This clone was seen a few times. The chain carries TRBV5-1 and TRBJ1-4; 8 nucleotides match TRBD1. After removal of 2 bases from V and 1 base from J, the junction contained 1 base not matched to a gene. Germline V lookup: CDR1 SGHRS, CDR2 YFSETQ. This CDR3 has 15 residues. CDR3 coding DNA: TGCGCCAGCAGCTTACAGGGGGGAACTAATGAAAAACTGTTTTTT. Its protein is CASSLQGGTNEKLFF.

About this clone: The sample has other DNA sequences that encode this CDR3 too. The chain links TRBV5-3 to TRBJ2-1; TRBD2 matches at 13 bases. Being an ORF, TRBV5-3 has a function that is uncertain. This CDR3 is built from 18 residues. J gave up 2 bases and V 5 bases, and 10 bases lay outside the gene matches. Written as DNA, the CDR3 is TGTGCCAGAAGTTGCGGACTAGCGGGAGCTCCGACCTACAATGAGCAGTTCTTC. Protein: CARSCGLAGAPTYNEQFF.

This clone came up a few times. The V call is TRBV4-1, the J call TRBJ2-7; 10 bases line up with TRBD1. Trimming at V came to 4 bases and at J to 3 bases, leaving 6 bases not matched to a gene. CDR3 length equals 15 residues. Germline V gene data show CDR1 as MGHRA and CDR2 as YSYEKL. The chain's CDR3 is CASSPGQGVGYEQYF. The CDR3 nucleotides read TGCGCCAGCAGCCCAGGACAGGGGGTAGGCTACGAGCAGTACTTC.

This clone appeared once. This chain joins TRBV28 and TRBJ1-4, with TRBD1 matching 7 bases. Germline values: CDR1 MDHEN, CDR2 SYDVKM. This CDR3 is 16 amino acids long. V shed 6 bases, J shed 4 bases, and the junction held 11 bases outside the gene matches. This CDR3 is CASRKDGQVLNEKLFF. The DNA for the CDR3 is TGTGCCAGCAGAAAGGACGGACAGGTCCTTAATGAAAAACTGTTTTTT.

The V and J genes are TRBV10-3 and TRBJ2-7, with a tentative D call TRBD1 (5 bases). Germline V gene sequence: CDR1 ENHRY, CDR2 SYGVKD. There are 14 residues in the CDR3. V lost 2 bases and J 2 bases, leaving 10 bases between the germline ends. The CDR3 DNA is TGTGCCATCAGTGAGCAGACAGACGCCTACGAGCAGTACTTC. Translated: CAISEQTDAYEQYF.

The CDR3 here is CASRPDHATNEKLFF. The DNA for the CDR3 is TGTGCCAGCAGACCAGATCACGCAACTAATGAAAAACTGTTTTTT. This rearrangement joins TRBV28 to TRBJ1-4, with unresolved D. Germline lookup yields CDR1 MDHEN and CDR2 SYDVKM. The length of the CDR3 is 15 residues. Between the trimmed V and J ends, which lost 6 bases and 0 bases, there was a span of 11 bases.

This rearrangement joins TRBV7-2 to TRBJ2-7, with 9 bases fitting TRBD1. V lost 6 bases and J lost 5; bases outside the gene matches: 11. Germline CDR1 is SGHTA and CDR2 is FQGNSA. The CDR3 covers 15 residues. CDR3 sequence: CASSQDGTGSHEQYF. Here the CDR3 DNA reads TGTGCCAGCAGTCAGGACGGGACAGGGTCCCACGAGCAGTACTTC.

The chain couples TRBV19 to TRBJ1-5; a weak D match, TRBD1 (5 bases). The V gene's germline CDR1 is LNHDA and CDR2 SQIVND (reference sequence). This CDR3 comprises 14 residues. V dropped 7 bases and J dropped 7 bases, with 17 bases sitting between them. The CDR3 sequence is CASNPRGGEQPQHF. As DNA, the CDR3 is TGTGCCAGTAACCCTCGCGGGGGAGAACAGCCCCAGCATTTT.

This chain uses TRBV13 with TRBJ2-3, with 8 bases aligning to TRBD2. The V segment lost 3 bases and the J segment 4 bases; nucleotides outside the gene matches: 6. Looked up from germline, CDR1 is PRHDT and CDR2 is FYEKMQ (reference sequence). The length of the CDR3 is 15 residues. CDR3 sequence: CASSLGLGWSDTQYF. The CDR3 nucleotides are TGTGCCAGCAGCTTGGGACTAGGATGGTCAGATACGCAGTATTTT.

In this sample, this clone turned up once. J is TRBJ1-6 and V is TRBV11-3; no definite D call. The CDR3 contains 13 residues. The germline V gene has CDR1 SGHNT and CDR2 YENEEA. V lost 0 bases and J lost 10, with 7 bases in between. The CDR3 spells CASSLEEGSPLHF. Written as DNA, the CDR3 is TGTGCCAGCAGCTTAGAGGAGGGCTCACCCCTCCACTTT.

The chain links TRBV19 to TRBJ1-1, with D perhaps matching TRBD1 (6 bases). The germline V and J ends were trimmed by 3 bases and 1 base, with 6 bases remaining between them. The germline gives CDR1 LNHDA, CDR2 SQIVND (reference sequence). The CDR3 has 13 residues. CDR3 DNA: TGTGCCAGTAGTATGGGGGCGAACACTGAAGCTTTCTTT. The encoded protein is CASSMGANTEAFF.

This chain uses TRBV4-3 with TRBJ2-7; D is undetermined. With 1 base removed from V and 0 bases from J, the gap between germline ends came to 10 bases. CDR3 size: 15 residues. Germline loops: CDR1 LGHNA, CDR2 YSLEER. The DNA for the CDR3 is TGCGCCAGCAGCCAAGGACTGATAGGCTCCTACGAGCAGTACTTC. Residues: CASSQGLIGSYEQYF.

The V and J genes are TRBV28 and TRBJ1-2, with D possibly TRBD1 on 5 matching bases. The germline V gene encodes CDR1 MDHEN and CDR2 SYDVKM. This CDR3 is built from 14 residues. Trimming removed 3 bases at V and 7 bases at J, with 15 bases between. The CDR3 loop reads CASSLGQYLSGYTF. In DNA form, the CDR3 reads TGTGCCAGCAGTTTGGGGCAGTATCTCTCTGGCTACACCTTC.

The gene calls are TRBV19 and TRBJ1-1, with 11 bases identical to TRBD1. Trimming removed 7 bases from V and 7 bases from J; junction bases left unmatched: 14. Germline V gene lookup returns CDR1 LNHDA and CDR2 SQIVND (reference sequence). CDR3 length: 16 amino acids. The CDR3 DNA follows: TGTGCCAGTACCGCCCCCGGGACAGGGGGAAAGAATGAAGCTTTCTTT. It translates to CASTAPGTGGKNEAFF.